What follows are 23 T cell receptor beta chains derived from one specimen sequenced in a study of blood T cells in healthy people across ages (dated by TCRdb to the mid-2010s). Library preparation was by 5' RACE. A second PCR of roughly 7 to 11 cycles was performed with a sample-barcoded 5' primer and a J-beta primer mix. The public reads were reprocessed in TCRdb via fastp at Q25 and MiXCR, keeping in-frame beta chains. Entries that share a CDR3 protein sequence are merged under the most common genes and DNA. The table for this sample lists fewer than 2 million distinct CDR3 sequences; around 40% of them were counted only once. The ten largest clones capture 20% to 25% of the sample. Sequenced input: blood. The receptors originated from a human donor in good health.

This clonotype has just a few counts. CDR3 region: CSAQEEANEQYF. CDR3 DNA sequence: TGCAGCGCCCAGGAGGAGGCCAACGAGCAGTACTTC. The rearrangement links TRBV29-1 to TRBJ2-7, with D possibly TRBD2 on 5 matching bases. The V gene lost 7 bases and the J gene lost 5 bases, with 15 bases spanning the gap. The CDR3 runs 12 residues. The germline CDR1 and CDR2 sequences are SQVTM and ANQGSEA.

CDR3 sequence reads: CASSLRVQGAFTDTQYF. CDR3 sequence (DNA): TGTGCCAGCAGCTTAAGAGTCCAGGGGGCGTTCACAGATACGCAGTATTTT. The chain is built from TRBV11-2 and TRBJ2-3, with TRBD1 matching 8 bases. V dropped 2 bases and J dropped 2; count of bases not matched to a gene: 9. CDR1 and CDR2 (germline): SGHAT, FQNNGV. The CDR3 length is 17 residues. Full variable domain (remainder filled in from reference TRBV11-2 and TRBJ2-3): EAGVAQSPRYKIIEKRQSVAFWCNPISGHATLYWYQQILGQGPKLLIQFQNNGVVDDSQLPKDRFSAERLKGVDSTLKIQPAKLEDSAVYLCASSLRVQGAFTDTQYFGPGTRLTVL.

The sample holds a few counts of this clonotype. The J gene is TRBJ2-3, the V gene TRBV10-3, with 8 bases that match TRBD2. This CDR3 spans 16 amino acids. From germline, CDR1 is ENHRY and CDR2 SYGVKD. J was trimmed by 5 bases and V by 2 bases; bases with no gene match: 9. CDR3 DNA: TGTGCCATCAGTGAGGCTCGGCGGGGGGAAATAGATACGCAGTATTTT. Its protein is CAISEARRGEIDTQYF.

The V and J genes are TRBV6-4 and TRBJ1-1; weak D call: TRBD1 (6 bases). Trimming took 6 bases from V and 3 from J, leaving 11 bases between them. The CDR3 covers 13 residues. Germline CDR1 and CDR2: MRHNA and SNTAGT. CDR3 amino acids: CASRLRQDTEAFF. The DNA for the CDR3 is TGTGCCAGCAGGCTTCGACAGGACACTGAAGCTTTCTTT.

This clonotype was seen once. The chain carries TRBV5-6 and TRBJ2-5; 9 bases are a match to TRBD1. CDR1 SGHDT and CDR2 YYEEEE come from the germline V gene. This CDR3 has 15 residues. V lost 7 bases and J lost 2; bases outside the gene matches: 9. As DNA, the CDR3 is TGTGCCAGCGGGCTCGGGACAGGGATACAAGAGACCCAGTACTTC. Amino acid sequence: CASGLGTGIQETQYF. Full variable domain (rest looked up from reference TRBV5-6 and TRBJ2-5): DAGVTQSPTHLIKTRGQQVTLRCSPKSGHDTVSWYQQALGQGPQFIFQYYEEEERQRGNFPDRFSGHQFPNYSSELNVNALLLGDSALYLCASGLGTGIQETQYFGPGTRLLVL.

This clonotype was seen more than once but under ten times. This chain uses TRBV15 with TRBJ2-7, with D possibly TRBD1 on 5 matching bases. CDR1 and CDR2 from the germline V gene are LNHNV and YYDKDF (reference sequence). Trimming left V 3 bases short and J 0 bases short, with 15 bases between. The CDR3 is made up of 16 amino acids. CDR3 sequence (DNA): TGTGCCACCAGCAGGCTTGGGCAGGGTTCCTCCTACGAGCAGTACTTC. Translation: CATSRLGQGSSYEQYF.

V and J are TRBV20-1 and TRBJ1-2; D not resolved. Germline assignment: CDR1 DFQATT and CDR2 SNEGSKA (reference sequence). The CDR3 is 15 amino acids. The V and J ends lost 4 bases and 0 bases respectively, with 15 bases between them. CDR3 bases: TGCAGTGCTATCACGATTGAACGCTCTAACTATGGCTACACCTTC. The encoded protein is CSAITIERSNYGYTF.

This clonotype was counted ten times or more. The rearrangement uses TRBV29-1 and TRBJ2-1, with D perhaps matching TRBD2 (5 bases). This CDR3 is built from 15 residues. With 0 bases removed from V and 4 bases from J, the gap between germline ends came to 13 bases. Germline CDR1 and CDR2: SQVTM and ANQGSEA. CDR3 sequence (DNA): TGCAGCGTTGAAGAGTGGGCTAGCAGATACAATGAGCAGTTCTTC. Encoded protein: CSVEEWASRYNEQFF.

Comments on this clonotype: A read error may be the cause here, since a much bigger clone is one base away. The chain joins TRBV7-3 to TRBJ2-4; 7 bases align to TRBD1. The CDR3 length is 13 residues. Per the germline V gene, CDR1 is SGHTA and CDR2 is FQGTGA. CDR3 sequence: CASNLNRGNIQYF. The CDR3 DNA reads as TGTGCCAGCAACTTAAACAGGGGAAACATTCAGTACTTC.

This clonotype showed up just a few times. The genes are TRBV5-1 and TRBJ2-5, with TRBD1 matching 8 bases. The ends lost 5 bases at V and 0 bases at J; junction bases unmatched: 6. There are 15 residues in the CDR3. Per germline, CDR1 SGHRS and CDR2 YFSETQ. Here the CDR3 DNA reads TGCGCCAGCAGGGCGACAGGGGTCAACCAAGAGACCCAGTACTTC. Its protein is CASRATGVNQETQYF.

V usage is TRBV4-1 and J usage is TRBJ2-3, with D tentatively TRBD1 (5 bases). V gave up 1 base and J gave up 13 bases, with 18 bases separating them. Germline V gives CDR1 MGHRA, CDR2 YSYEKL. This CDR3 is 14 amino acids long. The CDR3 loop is CASSQVYSGRKEYF. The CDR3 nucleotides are TGCGCCAGCAGCCAAGTTTACTCAGGGCGGAAGGAGTATTTT.

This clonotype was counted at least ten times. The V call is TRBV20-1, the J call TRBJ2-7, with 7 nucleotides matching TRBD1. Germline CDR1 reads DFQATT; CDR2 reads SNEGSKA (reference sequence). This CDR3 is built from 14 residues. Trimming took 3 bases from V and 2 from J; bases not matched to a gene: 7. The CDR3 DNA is TGCAGTGCTAGCAGCGACAGGGAGCCCTACGAGCAGTACTTC. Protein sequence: CSASSDREPYEQYF.

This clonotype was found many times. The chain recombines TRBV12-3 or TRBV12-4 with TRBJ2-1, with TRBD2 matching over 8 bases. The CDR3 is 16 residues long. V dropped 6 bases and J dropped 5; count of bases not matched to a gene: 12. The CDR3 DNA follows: TGTGCCAGCAGGCGCCGGGGCGGGGGGACTAACAATGAGCAGTTCTTC. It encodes CASRRRGGGTNNEQFF.

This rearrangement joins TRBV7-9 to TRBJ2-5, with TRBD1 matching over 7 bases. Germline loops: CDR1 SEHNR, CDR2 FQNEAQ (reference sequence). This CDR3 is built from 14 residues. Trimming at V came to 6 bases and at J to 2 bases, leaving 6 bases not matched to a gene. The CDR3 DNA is TGTGCCAGCAGTCCGGACAGGTTGCAAGAGACCCAGTACTTC. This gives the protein CASSPDRLQETQYF. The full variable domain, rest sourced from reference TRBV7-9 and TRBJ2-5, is DTGVSQNPRHKITKRGQNVTFRCDPISEHNRLYWYRQTLGQGPEFLTYFQNEAQLEKSRLLSDRFSAERPKGSFSTLEIQRTEQGDSAMYLCASSPDRLQETQYFGPGTRLLVL.

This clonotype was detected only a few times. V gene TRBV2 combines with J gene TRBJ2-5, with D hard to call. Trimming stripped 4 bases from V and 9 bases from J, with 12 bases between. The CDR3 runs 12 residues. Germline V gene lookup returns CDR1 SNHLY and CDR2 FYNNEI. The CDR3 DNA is TGTGCCAGCAGTGGAAGTGGAAAGCCCCAGTACTTC. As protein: CASSGSGKPQYF.

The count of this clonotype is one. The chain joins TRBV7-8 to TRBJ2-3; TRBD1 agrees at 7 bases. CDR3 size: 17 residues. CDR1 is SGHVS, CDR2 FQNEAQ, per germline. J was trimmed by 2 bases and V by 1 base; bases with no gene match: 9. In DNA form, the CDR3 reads TGTGCCAGCAGCTTAGTGTACAGGACAGGAGACACAGATACGCAGTATTTT. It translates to CASSLVYRTGDTDTQYF.

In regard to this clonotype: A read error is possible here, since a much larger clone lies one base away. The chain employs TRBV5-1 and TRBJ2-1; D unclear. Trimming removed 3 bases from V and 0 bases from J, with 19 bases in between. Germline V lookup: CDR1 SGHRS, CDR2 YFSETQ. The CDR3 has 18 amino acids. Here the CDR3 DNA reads TGCGCCAGCAGCTGGGCTCCTCCCCGGGCCCTCTCCTACAATGAGCAGTTCTTC. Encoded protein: CASSWAPPRALSYNEQFF.

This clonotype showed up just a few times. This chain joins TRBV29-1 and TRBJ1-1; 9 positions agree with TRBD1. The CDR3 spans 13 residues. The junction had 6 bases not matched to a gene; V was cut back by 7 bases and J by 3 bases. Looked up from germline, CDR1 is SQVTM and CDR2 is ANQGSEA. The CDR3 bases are TGCAGCGCGCTTACAGGGGGCGACACTGAAGCTTTCTTT. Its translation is CSALTGGDTEAFF.

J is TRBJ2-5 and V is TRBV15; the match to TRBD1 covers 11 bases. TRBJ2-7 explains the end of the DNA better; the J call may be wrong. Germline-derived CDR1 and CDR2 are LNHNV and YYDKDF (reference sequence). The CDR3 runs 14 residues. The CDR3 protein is CATSKDRGRLEQYF. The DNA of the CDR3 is TGTGCCACCAGCAAGGACAGGGGGCGTCTCGAGCAGTACTTC.

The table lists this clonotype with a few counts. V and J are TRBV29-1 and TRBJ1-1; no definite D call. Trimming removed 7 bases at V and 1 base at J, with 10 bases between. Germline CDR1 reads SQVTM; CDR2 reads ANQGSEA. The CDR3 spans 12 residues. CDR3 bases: TGCAGCGCCCACCAAGGGAACACTGAAGCTTTCTTT. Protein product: CSAHQGNTEAFF. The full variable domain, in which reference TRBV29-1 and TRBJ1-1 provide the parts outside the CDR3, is SAVISQKPSRDICQRGTSLTIQCQVDSQVTMMFWYRQQPGQSLTLIATANQGSEATYESGFVIDKFPISRPNLTFSTLTVSNMSPEDSSIYLCSAHQGNTEAFFGQGTRLTVV.

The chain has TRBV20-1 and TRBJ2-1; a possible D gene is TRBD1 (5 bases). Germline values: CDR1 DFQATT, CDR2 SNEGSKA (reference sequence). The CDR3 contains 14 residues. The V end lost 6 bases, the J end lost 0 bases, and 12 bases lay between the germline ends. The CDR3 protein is CSAVDDSSYNEQFF. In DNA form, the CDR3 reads TGCAGTGCAGTGGACGACAGCTCCTACAATGAGCAGTTCTTC.

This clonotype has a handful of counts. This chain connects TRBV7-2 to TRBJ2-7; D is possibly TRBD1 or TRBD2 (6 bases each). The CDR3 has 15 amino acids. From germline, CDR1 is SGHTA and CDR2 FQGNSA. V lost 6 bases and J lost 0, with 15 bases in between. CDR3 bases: TGTGCCAGCAGGGAGGGGGGAAGCAGCTCCTACGAGCAGTACTTC. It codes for CASREGGSSSYEQYF.

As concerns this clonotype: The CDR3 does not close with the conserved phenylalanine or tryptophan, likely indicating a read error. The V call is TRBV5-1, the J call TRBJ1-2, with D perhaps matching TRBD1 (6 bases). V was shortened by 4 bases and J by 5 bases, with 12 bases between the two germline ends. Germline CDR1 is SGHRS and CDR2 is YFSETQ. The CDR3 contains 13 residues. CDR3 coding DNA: TGCGCCAGCAGCGACGACCAGGGGTATGGCTACACCTGC. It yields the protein CASSDDQGYGYTC.